The TCR beta chain under discussion was sequenced for a study of T cell repertoires in cytomegalovirus infection. This clonotype has a handful of counts. Its matching antigen is unknown. From germline, CDR1 is MNHEY and CDR2 SVGAGI. Unmatched junction bases numbered 11, after V lost 5 bases and J lost 13 bases. The CDR3 is 13 amino acids. TCRdb reprocessed the reads via MiXCR and lists one record per CDR3 protein. Counted here are approximately 110,000 distinct CDR3 sequences, 25% to 35% occurring once; the ten biggest clones make up 58%. This sequence joins TRBV6-5 and TRBJ2-3; TRBD2 agrees at 8 bases. The source material was CD8+ T cells from cultured PBMCs, sampled from culture after CMV antigen stimulation. The sequence was obtained from a human donor in good health (CMV status not recorded). Some clones in this sample may be carry-over from other donors' samples. Written as DNA, the CDR3 is TGTGCCAGCAGTCCCCTTGGAGCGGGGGCCGAGTATTTT. Its translation: CASSPLGAGAEYF.